Shown below are 15 T cell receptor beta chains from a single sample sequenced in a study of beta chain features in type 1 diabetes. TCRB transcripts that were expressed got sequenced, as all of the isolated RNA had been reverse transcribed. Method: immunoSEQ multiplex PCR; TCRdb's copy keeps in-frame clones and lacks some. Here the sample spans fewer than 250,000 clones, 68% being singletons. Sequencing was carried out using naive CD4+ T cells from blood. Every receptor here comes from a man aged 30 to 39 in good health.

The chain uses TRBV6-5 and TRBJ2-1, with unresolved D. There are 11 residues in the CDR3. Trimming took 2 bases from V and 7 from J, leaving 3 bases between them. CDR1 is MNHEY, CDR2 SVGAGI, per germline. The CDR3 region is CASSYKNEQFF. The CDR3, as DNA: TGTGCCAGCAGTTACAAGAATGAGCAGTTCTTC.

The V gene is TRBV7-2, the J gene TRBJ2-2; the match to TRBD2 covers 13 bases. This CDR3 is built from 17 residues. Trimming at V came to 5 bases and at J to 2 bases, leaving 5 bases not matched to a gene. Germline V lookup: CDR1 SGHTA, CDR2 FQGNSA. CDR3 DNA sequence: TGTGCCAGCAGCAAACTAGCGGGAGGGCCAAACACCGGGGAGCTGTTTTTT. Translation: CASSKLAGGPNTGELFF.

This clone turned up a few times. This chain uses TRBV4-3 with TRBJ2-3, with 11 bases lining up with TRBD2. The J segment lost 0 bases and the V segment lost 3 bases, leaving 8 bases of the junction unmatched. The CDR3 contains 18 residues. The germline gives CDR1 LGHNA, CDR2 YSLEER. The CDR3 nucleotides are TGCGCCAGCAGCCACCCGACTAGCGGGATGGGGAGCACAGATACGCAGTATTTT. It codes for CASSHPTSGMGSTDTQYF.

V is TRBV29-1 and J is TRBJ2-7, with 11 bases that match TRBD2. Germline values: CDR1 SQVTM, CDR2 ANQGSEA. CDR3 length equals 14 residues. V shed 6 bases, J shed 2 bases, and the junction held 6 bases outside the gene matches. CDR3 residues: CSVRGLAETYEQYF. CDR3 nucleotide sequence: TGCAGCGTGCGGGGACTAGCGGAAACCTACGAGCAGTACTTC.

The V and J genes are TRBV18 and TRBJ2-1, with a tentative D call TRBD1 (6 bases). Germline lookup yields CDR1 KGHSH and CDR2 LQKENI. The CDR3 contains 13 residues. Trimming pared 3 bases from V and 5 bases from J, leaving 8 bases between. The CDR3 coding sequence is TGTGCCAGCTCACCTCCAGGGGACAATGAGCAGTTCTTC. Translating it yields CASSPPGDNEQFF.

Details on this clone: The junction departs from germline at one end; a sequencing error may be responsible. The chain uses TRBV4-3 and TRBJ2-4; 11 positions agree with TRBD2. Germline V gene sequence: CDR1 LGHNA, CDR2 YSLEER. The CDR3 runs 15 residues. The CDR3 loop is CASSHTGTSGLGLTF. Here the CDR3 DNA reads TGCGCCAGCAGCCATACCGGGACTAGCGGCTTAGGACTCACCTTC.

V usage is TRBV2 and J usage is TRBJ1-6, with unresolved D. The CDR3 has 13 amino acids. V was clipped by 11 bases and J by 3 bases, with 11 bases between them. Germline V lookup: CDR1 SNHLY, CDR2 FYNNEI. The CDR3 DNA follows: TGTGCCGGGGAGACGGACTATAATTCACCCCTCCACTTT. Amino acids: CAGETDYNSPLHF.

J is TRBJ2-7 and V is TRBV29-1; 9 bases agree with TRBD1. V lost 4 bases, J lost 6 bases, and 7 bases stayed unmatched. Looked up from germline, CDR1 is SQVTM and CDR2 is ANQGSEA. This CDR3 has 13 amino acids. The CDR3 reads CSVAGTGSVEQYF. CDR3 nucleotide sequence: TGCAGCGTTGCCGGGACAGGGTCGGTCGAGCAGTACTTC.

The chain recombines TRBV11-2 with TRBJ2-4; no clear D. This CDR3 is 13 amino acids long. The V end lost 6 bases, the J end lost 9 bases, and 15 bases lay between the germline ends. Germline CDR1 reads SGHAT; CDR2 reads FQNNGV. CDR3 coding DNA: TGTGCCAGCAGTCGGACCGAGACCGCCATTCAGTACTTC. Its protein product is CASSRTETAIQYF.

V usage is TRBV29-1 and J usage is TRBJ2-1; possible D gene TRBD1, 7 bases. The V gene's germline CDR1 is SQVTM and CDR2 ANQGSEA. This CDR3 spans 14 amino acids. V was clipped by 6 bases and J by 6 bases, with 18 bases between them. The CDR3 here is CSVETGTAGNEQFF. In DNA, the CDR3 is TGCAGCGTAGAAACCGGGACAGCGGGCAATGAGCAGTTCTTC.

The gene calls are TRBV11-2 and TRBJ1-5; D gene unclear. V was pared by 5 bases and J by 0 bases, with 11 bases between. This CDR3 spans 15 amino acids. Germline CDR1 is SGHAT and CDR2 is FQNNGV. CDR3 sequence: CASSERSDSNQPQHF. In DNA, the CDR3 is TGTGCCAGCAGCGAAAGGAGTGATAGCAATCAGCCCCAGCATTTT.

This chain joins TRBV4-3 and TRBJ2-1, with a weak D call TRBD2 (6 bases). Germline CDR1 and CDR2: LGHNA and YSLEER. Between the trimmed V and J ends, which lost 1 base and 4 bases, there was a span of 14 bases. This CDR3 is built from 16 residues. For the CDR3, the DNA is TGCGCCAGCAGCCAAGTGGGAGGATGGGGGTACAATGAGCAGTTCTTC. This gives the protein CASSQVGGWGYNEQFF.

This clone was counted a few times. This rearrangement joins TRBV29-1 to TRBJ2-1; D is possibly TRBD2 (5 bases). V was shortened by 5 bases and J by 12 bases, with 14 bases between the two germline ends. CDR3 size: 11 residues. Germline V gives CDR1 SQVTM, CDR2 ANQGSEA. CDR3 sequence reads: CSVMMTGGQFF. In DNA, the CDR3 is TGCAGCGTTATGATGACCGGAGGGCAGTTCTTC.

This clone was picked up a small number of times. The chain is built from TRBV29-1 and TRBJ2-3; D is undetermined. Trimming left V 6 bases short and J 0 bases short, with 7 bases between. The CDR3 totals 12 residues. Germline CDR1 SQVTM, CDR2 ANQGSEA. Here the CDR3 reads CSVGPSTDTQYF. Here the CDR3 DNA reads TGCAGCGTCGGTCCAAGCACAGATACGCAGTATTTT.

J is TRBJ2-5 and V is TRBV29-1; D uncertain. Per germline, CDR1 SQVTM and CDR2 ANQGSEA. CDR3 length: 13 residues. The V end lost 1 base, the J end lost 5 bases, and 11 bases lay between the germline ends. The CDR3 DNA reads as TGCAGCGTTGAAGGACAAGCCGGGGAGACCCAGTACTTC. It yields the protein CSVEGQAGETQYF. Together with reference TRBV29-1 and TRBJ2-5, the CDR3 gives the full variable domain: SAVISQKPSRDICQRGTSLTIQCQVDSQVTMMFWYRQQPGQSLTLIATANQGSEATYESGFVIDKFPISRPNLTFSTLTVSNMSPEDSSIYLCSVEGQAGETQYFGPGTRLLVL.